These 23 T cell receptor beta chains were all obtained from the same sample, sequenced in a study of T cell responses to AZD1222 COVID-19 vaccine. This table comes from immunoSEQ multiplex PCR, and its TCRdb copy is limited to in-frame clones, with some not included. The sample has tens of thousands of clones; more than 70% are singletons. Sequenced material: peripheral blood, taken on day 0 of AZD1222 vaccination. The receptors derive from an adult in good health.

The gene calls are TRBV29-1 and TRBJ1-4; TRBD1 is a possible D gene (5 bases). CDR3 length: 12 residues. The V and J ends lost 4 bases and 4 bases respectively, with 7 bases between them. Germline assignment: CDR1 SQVTM and CDR2 ANQGSEA. The CDR3 region is CSVGQSNEKLFF. For the CDR3, the DNA is TGCAGCGTTGGACAGAGTAATGAAAAACTGTTTTTT.

The rearrangement links TRBV5-1 to TRBJ1-2; D call uncertain. The CDR3 length is 15 residues. V was cut by 0 bases and J by 4 bases, with 13 bases left in between. The V gene's germline CDR1 is SGHRS and CDR2 YFSETQ. This CDR3 reads CASSLEQSMGYGYTF. DNA for the CDR3: TGCGCCAGCAGCTTGGAGCAGTCCATGGGCTATGGCTACACCTTC.

The gene calls are TRBV14 and TRBJ2-7; no clear D. The length of the CDR3 is 13 residues. With 4 bases removed from V and 0 bases from J, the gap between germline ends came to 7 bases. Germline CDR1 reads SGHDN; CDR2 reads FVKESK. The CDR3 DNA sequence: TGTGCCAGCAGCCGAGGAAGCTCCTACGAGCAGTACTTC. It specifies CASSRGSSYEQYF.

The V gene is TRBV6-5, the J gene TRBJ1-5; TRBD1 agrees at 10 bases. The length of the CDR3 is 14 residues. Germline CDR1 MNHEY, CDR2 SVGAGI. V lost 5 bases to trimming and J lost 6 bases; unmatched junction nucleotides: 4. The CDR3 loop is CASSRQGAGQPQHF. The CDR3 DNA reads as TGTGCCAGCAGTCGACAGGGGGCCGGTCAGCCCCAGCATTTT.

The CDR3 nucleotides read TGTGCCTGGAGTGGGGGTAGCGGGGGGCAAGAGACCCAGTACTTC. Encoded protein: CAWSGGSGGQETQYF. V is TRBV30 and J is TRBJ2-5, with 10 bases matching TRBD2. The germline V gene has CDR1 GTSNPN and CDR2 SVGIG (reference sequence). Trimming took 1 base from V and 2 from J; bases not matched to a gene: 4. This CDR3 has 15 amino acids.

This sequence joins TRBV19 and TRBJ1-5; no clear D. The CDR3 covers 12 residues. Between the trimmed V and J ends, which lost 7 bases and 6 bases, there was a span of 10 bases. Per germline, CDR1 LNHDA and CDR2 SQIVND (reference sequence). CDR3 residues: CASNTPPQPQHF. DNA of the CDR3: TGTGCCAGTAACACCCCCCCTCAGCCCCAGCATTTT.

The rearrangement links TRBV3-1 (or the pseudogene TRBV3-2) to TRBJ2-5, with a possible D match to TRBD1 (5 bases). The CDR3 runs to 15 residues. Deletions cut 3 bases from V and 5 bases from J, with 16 bases between. CDR1 LGHDT and CDR2 YNNKEL come from the germline V gene (reference sequence). Here the CDR3 DNA reads TGTGCCAGCAGCCAGAACAGGTCCCCCCGGGAGACCCAGTACTTC. Its protein is CASSQNRSPRETQYF.

The genes are TRBV5-5 and TRBJ1-1, with D possibly being TRBD1 (5 bases). V dropped 0 bases and J dropped 11 bases, with 14 bases sitting between them. Germline CDR1 and CDR2: SGHKS and YYEKEE (reference sequence). The CDR3 loop spans 13 amino acids. CDR3 protein: CASSLGVGGGAFF. In DNA, the CDR3 is TGTGCCAGCAGCTTGGGCGTTGGGGGTGGGGCTTTCTTT.

The V gene is TRBV7-2, the J gene TRBJ1-5; 10 bases line up with TRBD1. With 5 bases clipped from V and 6 bases from J, the junction kept 7 bases outside the gene matches. CDR1 SGHTA and CDR2 FQGNSA come from the germline V gene. The CDR3 spans 15 residues. In nucleotides, the CDR3 is TGTGCCAGCAGCAGATGGACAGGGGGAGGTCAGCCCCAGCATTTT. Translated, it gives CASSRWTGGGQPQHF. The full variable domain, its missing parts supplied by reference TRBV7-2 and TRBJ1-5, is GAGVSQSPSNKVTEKGKDVELRCDPISGHTALYWYRQSLGQGLEFLIYFQGNSAPDKSGLPSDRFSAERTGGSVSTLTIQRTQQEDSAVYLCASSRWTGGGQPQHFGDGTRLSIL.

The V gene is TRBV21-1, the J gene TRBJ2-1; the table gives TRBD2 as D, unverified against the DNA. TRBV21-1 is shown as a pseudogene. CDR3 length equals 19 residues. Here the CDR3 reads CASSNRPGGGGENYNEQFF. Written as DNA, the CDR3 is TGTGCCAGCAGCAACCGACCAGGGGGCGGGGGGGAAAACTACAATGAGCAGTTCTTC.

This chain joins TRBV30 and TRBJ2-7, with 7 bases lining up with TRBD1. V shed 7 bases and J 4 bases; nucleotides not matched to a gene: 16. The germline gives CDR1 GTSNPN, CDR2 SVGIG (reference sequence). The CDR3 is 15 amino acids. The CDR3 sequence is CALSTTGVKGYEQYF. CDR3 sequence (DNA): TGTGCCTTATCCACTACAGGGGTAAAGGGATACGAGCAGTACTTC.

This chain links TRBV11-2 with TRBJ1-4; D remains ambiguous. CDR3 length equals 14 residues. V lost 3 bases and J lost 3, with 8 bases in between. Germline CDR1 SGHAT, CDR2 FQNNGV. This CDR3 is CASSFGVANEKLFF. In DNA, the CDR3 is TGTGCCAGCAGCTTTGGGGTGGCTAATGAAAAACTGTTTTTT.

Only a few counts were recorded for this clone. This chain links TRBV7-9 with TRBJ1-1, with TRBD1 matching over 9 bases. CDR3 size: 13 residues. The ends lost 4 bases at V and 6 bases at J; junction bases unmatched: 3. The germline gives CDR1 SEHNR, CDR2 FQNEAQ (reference sequence). CDR3 coding DNA: TGTGCCAGCAGCTGGACAGGGGACCCTGAAGCTTTCTTT. Encoded protein: CASSWTGDPEAFF.

The chain uses TRBV4-3 and TRBJ1-6; 7 bases map to TRBD1. The junction had 11 bases not matched to a gene; V was cut back by 4 bases and J by 8 bases. This CDR3 is built from 16 residues. Germline V gives CDR1 LGHNA, CDR2 YSLEER. This CDR3 reads CASSRQSTGPDSPLHF. In DNA, the CDR3 is TGCGCCAGCAGCCGTCAATCGACAGGGCCTGATTCACCCCTCCACTTT.

This rearrangement joins TRBV4-1 to TRBJ2-2, with D maybe TRBD1 (6 bases). The CDR3 loop spans 18 amino acids. The germline V gene has CDR1 MGHRA and CDR2 YSYEKL. The V gene lost 4 bases and the J gene lost 4 bases, with 22 bases spanning the gap. The CDR3 sequence is CASSLGPPGVLSTGELFF. CDR3 DNA: TGCGCCAGCAGCCTAGGCCCCCCAGGGGTGCTGAGCACCGGGGAGCTGTTTTTT.

J is TRBJ1-4 and V is TRBV18; 7 positions agree with TRBD1. The CDR3 totals 14 residues. Germline V gives CDR1 KGHSH, CDR2 LQKENI. Losses at the gene ends were 6 bases for V and 8 bases for J; bases not matched to a gene: 9. The CDR3 protein is CASSSGTEREKLFF. The DNA for the CDR3 is TGTGCCAGCTCGTCCGGGACAGAGAGGGAAAAACTGTTTTTT.

The chain carries TRBV19 and TRBJ1-6, with TRBD1 identical over 8 bases. The CDR3 has 15 amino acids. V was pared by 6 bases and J by 9 bases, with 10 bases of the junction left unmatched. CDR1 is LNHDA and CDR2 is SQIVND in the germline V gene (reference sequence). The CDR3 spells CASSPGQGRISPLHF. For the CDR3, the DNA is TGTGCCAGTAGCCCCGGACAGGGCAGGATTTCACCCCTCCACTTT.

This clone has a single count. V gene TRBV28 combines with J gene TRBJ1-2; the D gene is possibly TRBD1 (5 bases). The CDR3 covers 13 residues. Looked up from germline, CDR1 is MDHEN and CDR2 is SYDVKM. V was pared by 1 base and J by 7 bases, with 10 bases between. CDR3 protein: CASSLSGPGGYTF. In DNA form, the CDR3 reads TGTGCCAGCAGTTTATCAGGGCCGGGTGGCTACACCTTC.

The chain links TRBV6-1 to TRBJ1-2; D is unresolved. V lost 2 bases and J lost 4, with 11 bases in between. The CDR3 totals 14 residues. CDR1 and CDR2 (germline): MNHNS, SASEGT. The CDR3 sequence: CASSEIGEGYGYTF. The CDR3 DNA sequence: TGTGCCAGCAGTGAAATTGGGGAGGGCTATGGCTACACCTTC.

The chain couples TRBV7-9 to TRBJ2-7; TRBD1 agrees at 7 bases. Germline CDR1 is SEHNR and CDR2 is FQNEAQ (reference sequence). Trimming removed 5 bases from V and 6 bases from J; junction bases left unmatched: 10. This CDR3 region has 14 residues. CDR3 nucleotides: TGTGCCAGCAGCCCTCCAGGGGGTTGGGGCGAGCAGTACTTC. The encoded protein is CASSPPGGWGEQYF.

The chain recombines TRBV29-1 with TRBJ2-7; D tentatively fits TRBD1 or TRBD2 (5 bases each). The V gene's germline CDR1 is SQVTM and CDR2 ANQGSEA. This CDR3 contains 13 residues. Deletions cut 5 bases from V and 0 bases from J, with 11 bases between. The chain's CDR3 is CSVRGAFSYEQYF. Here the CDR3 DNA reads TGCAGCGTTCGAGGGGCCTTCTCCTACGAGCAGTACTTC.

The chain carries TRBV6-6 and TRBJ2-3; 9 nucleotides line up with TRBD1. This CDR3 spans 14 amino acids. Per germline, CDR1 MNHNY and CDR2 SVGAGI (reference sequence). Trimming at V came to 4 bases and at J to 4 bases, leaving 3 bases not matched to a gene. This CDR3 is CASSSRQGADTQYF. In DNA, the CDR3 is TGTGCCAGCAGTTCTAGACAGGGGGCAGATACGCAGTATTTT.

This clone occurred a few times. The chain couples TRBV30 to TRBJ1-5; D remains unclear. Trimming left V 2 bases short and J 2 bases short, with 13 bases between. The length of the CDR3 is 15 residues. Germline V gene data show CDR1 as GTSNPN and CDR2 as SVGIG (reference sequence). DNA for the CDR3: TGTGCCTGGAGTATTGGGGATCTTGGCAATCAGCCCCAGCATTTT. Translating gives CAWSIGDLGNQPQHF.